One TCR beta chain is described in this entry. CDR1 is LGHNA, CDR2 YSLEER, per germline. Trimming left V 0 bases short and J 4 bases short, with 12 bases between. This CDR3 is built from 15 residues. This sample was included in a study of OX40 agonist ivuxolimab in advanced cancers. Across the study: Ivuxolimab, an agonistic anti-OX40 (CD134) antibody, was given to patients. Males comprised approximately 81% of the group, whose mean age was roughly 60 years (range roughly 20 to 85). Partial responses were achieved by three patients, one with hepatocellular carcinoma and two with cutaneous melanoma.

Only in-frame clones appear in the TCRdb table, and some are missing; sequencing was by immunoSEQ multiplex PCR. The table shows around 15,000 clones, with around 88% occurring only once. With autoimmune disease history or systemic immunosuppression, patients were excluded. This specimen was CD4+ or CD8+ T cells sorted from blood, taken in a trial of the OX40 agonist ivuxolimab. The receptor's source is an adult with an advanced solid tumor such as melanoma, head and neck, liver or kidney cancer. The rearrangement uses TRBV4-3 and TRBJ2-5; D is unresolved. The CDR3 DNA is TGCGCCAGCAGCCAAGACACCCAGAAGGGAGAGACCCAGTACTTC. Protein sequence: CASSQDTQKGETQYF.